This T cell receptor (beta chain) was observed in a study of cytomegalovirus exposure and HLA in healthy donors. Turning to the study itself: Early released data had about 85 million unique TCRs, all coming from HLA-typed donors.

The PCR employed 60 Vbeta primers together with 13 Jbeta primers. Profiling relied on immunoSEQ multiplex PCR, and the TCRdb table lists in-frame clones only, not all of them. In the table there are 33,000 or so clones, 85% to 95% of which are singletons. The CDR3 is made up of 16 amino acids. Study conclusions and caveats: Most CMV-associated TCR beta chains appeared HLA-restricted in a later analysis. In vitro assays verified that a few CMV-associated chains recognized CMV antigens specifically.

A word on this clone: Its antigen is unknown.

The rearrangement joins TRBV21-1 to TRBJ1-1; the DNA was not used to check the table's D call, TRBD1. TRBV21-1 constitutes a pseudogene. Sample: PBMCs. This receptor was taken from a woman in her late teens or twenties in good health and CMV-seronegative. The CDR3 bases are TGTGCCAGCAGCAAGGCGGAGACAGAACCCAACACTGAAGCTTTCTTT. The encoded protein is CASSKAETEPNTEAFF.